This is a list of T cell receptor beta chains from one sample in a study of blood T cells in healthy people across ages. TCRdb redid the calling of the 5' RACE reads with MiXCR, one entry per CDR3 protein. The sample lists some 760,000 distinct CDR3 sequences; 20% to 30% were seen once. This sample also belongs to another study, concerning T cells of mothers and their children.

The sample was blood. The source is a boy younger than 18 in good health. CDR3s include the opening cysteine and the closing phenylalanine or tryptophan. D genes are given only for firm matches. Clone size appears in some rows only: once, few, many, or a class for an expanded clone.

TRBJ2-7	.	TRBV20-1	.	TGCAGTGCTAGAGCCCTGTGGCGGGGAGGGGGTGTCACCTACGAGCAGTACTTC	CSARALWRGGGVTYEQYF
TRBJ2-5	few	TRBV7-9	.	TGTGCCAGCAGCCCTGGGCCCCGCACAGGTCAAGAGACCCAGTACTTC	CASSPGPRTGQETQYF
TRBJ2-7	few	TRBV7-6	.	TGTGCCAGCAGCTTATTCACCGACACAGGTTTCCTCTACGAGCAGTACTTC	CASSLFTDTGFLYEQYF
TRBJ2-7	few	TRBV20-1	TRBD1	TGCAGTGCTAGTGACAGGGTCCCTTCCTACGAGCAGTACTTC	CSASDRVPSYEQYF
TRBJ2-7	.	TRBV7-9	TRBD1	TGTGCCAGCAGCTTAGATGTCGGGACAGTACTCTACGAGCAGTACTTC	CASSLDVGTVLYEQYF
TRBJ2-2	few	TRBV28	.	TGTGCCAGCAGTTCCTCCAGGGCCAACGGGGAGCTGTTTTTT	CASSSSRANGELFF
TRBJ1-2	.	TRBV27	.	TGTGCCAGCAGTTTAAGTCCCCCTTCGGGCTATGGCTACACCTTC	CASSLSPPSGYGYTF
TRBJ1-2	.	TRBV6-2/TRBV6-3	.	TGTGCCAGCAGTTGGGACGGCCCCTTGGGGAGCTACACCTTC	CASSWDGPLGSYTF
TRBJ1-2	.	TRBV20-1	.	TGCAGTGCCACGGGAGCGCCTAACTATGGCTACACCTTC	CSATGAPNYGYTF
TRBJ2-7	.	TRBV4-3	.	TGCGCCAGCAGCCAAGATAAGGAGCCCGTCTACGAGCAGTACTTC	CASSQDKEPVYEQYF
TRBJ1-1	few	TRBV29-1	.	TGCAGCGTTCATTTTCTGAACACTGAAGCTTTCTTT	CSVHFLNTEAFF
TRBJ2-1	few	TRBV11-2	TRBD2	TGTGCCAGCAGCTTAGGCCCACTAGCGGGCGGAACCGATGAGCAGTTCTTC	CASSLGPLAGGTDEQFF
TRBJ1-1	.	TRBV7-2	.	TGTGCCAGCTCACCAGGGGTAAACAGGGCAGGGGAAGCTTTCTTT	CASSPGVNRAGEAFF
TRBJ2-2	few	TRBV18	TRBD2	TGTGCCAGCTCACCTCACGGACTAGCGGGAGAAACCGGGGAGCTGTTTTTT	CASSPHGLAGETGELFF
TRBJ1-2	.	TRBV5-1	.	TGCGCCAGCAGCTTGTCGACCGGGGGGATCAGTGGCTACACCTTC	CASSLSTGGISGYTF
TRBJ1-1	.	TRBV29-1	.	TGCAGCGTTGAATCAGGGACTGCCGAAGCTTTCTTT	CSVESGTAEAFF
TRBJ2-5	.	TRBV4-3	.	TGCGCCAGCAGCCAAGAGATAGGGCAAGAGACCCAGTACTTC	CASSQEIGQETQYF
TRBJ2-7	.	TRBV3-1	.	TGTGCCAGCAAGTTGGCCTCGAGGGGCGACGAGCAGTACTTC	CASKLASRGDEQYF
TRBJ2-5	many	TRBV20-1	.	TGCAGTGCTAGAGATACACAGTTATCTCGGTTCTTC	CSARDTQLSRFF
TRBJ2-3	.	TRBV19	.	TGTGCCAGTAGTATAAGTACAGGGTATGAGGATACGCAGTATTTT	CASSISTGYEDTQYF
TRBJ2-5	few	TRBV28	.	TGTGCCAGCAGTTACCCGGATGTCCCGGCCCAGTACTTC	CASSYPDVPAQYF
TRBJ1-2	.	TRBV29-1	.	TGCAGCGTCGGGCGGGGCTATGGTTACACCTTC	CSVGRGYGYTF
TRBJ2-5	.	TRBV4-1	.	TGCGCCAGCAGCCGGACGGGTAACAATGAGCAGTCCTTC	CASSRTGNNEQSF
TRBJ2-3	once	TRBV7-2	TRBD2	TGTGCCAGCAGCTTAGGGATCGGGGGGGGTGCGACAGATACGCAGTATTTT	CASSLGIGGGATDTQYF
TRBJ2-3	.	TRBV15	.	TGTGCCACCAGCAGCCAGCAGTCGGATACGCAGTATTTT	CATSSQQSDTQYF
TRBJ1-2	.	TRBV7-2	TRBD1	TGTGCCAGCAGCTCGCCGGACAGGAACTATGGCTACACCTTC	CASSSPDRNYGYTF
TRBJ1-3	.	TRBV6-5	.	TGTGCCAGCAGTTACAGGGGGGGAAACACCATATATTTT	CASSYRGGNTIYF
TRBJ1-4	.	TRBV29-1	TRBD1	TGCAGCGTTGCGGAGGGGACAGCCCATGAAAAACTGTTTTTT	CSVAEGTAHEKLFF
TRBJ2-7	.	TRBV20-1	.	TGCAGTGCTAGATTAGCGGTGGGGTTGTCTGGGGAGCAGTACTTC	CSARLAVGLSGEQYF
TRBJ2-7	.	TRBV2	.	TGTGCCAGCAGGGGAGCGGGCGTCCAGTCCTACGAGCAGTACTTC	CASRGAGVQSYEQYF
TRBJ2-1	few	TRBV7-2	.	TGTGCCAGCAGCCCGGGTTTGGGTCTTAACAATGAGCAGTTCTTC	CASSPGLGLNNEQFF
TRBJ2-4	.	TRBV29-1	.	TGCAGCGTTGGCTCCGGAGGTGTAAACTTC	CSVGSGGVNF
TRBJ2-3	.	TRBV29-1	.	TGCAGCGTTCTCAGGGCGACGACAGATACGCAGTATTTT	CSVLRATTDTQYF
TRBJ1-2	few	TRBV7-8	.	TGTGCCAGCAGCTTAGATCTTAACTATGGCTACACCTTC	CASSLDLNYGYTF
TRBJ2-1	many	TRBV5-6	TRBD2	TGTGCCAGCAGCTGGGGATTGGGGGGGACCAGGGACCAACTTCACAATGAGCAGTTCTTC	CASSWGLGGTRDQLHNEQFF
TRBJ1-5	.	TRBV15	.	TGTGCCACCAGCGCCCGTGGGGGGGGCGGTCAGCCCCAGCATTTT	CATSARGGGGQPQHF
TRBJ2-1	.	TRBV7-2	.	TGTGCCAGCAGCTTAGGCGGGAAACAGTTCTTC	CASSLGGKQFF
TRBJ2-3	.	TRBV2	.	TGTGCCAGCACTCCTAGGGGTCTCACAGATACGCAGTATTTT	CASTPRGLTDTQYF
TRBJ2-7	few	TRBV20-1	.	TGCAGTGCTAGAGGGATTTCCTACGAGCAGTACTTC	CSARGISYEQYF
TRBJ2-1	.	TRBV20-1	.	TGCAGTGCTAGATCCGGGTCCTACAATGAGCAGTTCTTC	CSARSGSYNEQFF
TRBJ2-3	.	TRBV7-2	.	TGTGCCAGCAGCTTAGCTTCGCTCACAGATACGCAGTATTTT	CASSLASLTDTQYF
TRBJ1-2	once	TRBV7-9	TRBD1	TGTGCCAGCAGCTCTTCCCACAGGGGGGAAGGCTACACCTTC	CASSSSHRGEGYTF
TRBJ2-5	.	TRBV5-1	.	TGCGCCAGCAGCTCTGTCAGGGATGAGACCCAGTACTTC	CASSSVRDETQYF
TRBJ2-7	few	TRBV19	TRBD1	TGTGCCAGTAGTATAGCCCGGACAGGGATTCACGAGCAGTACTTC	CASSIARTGIHEQYF
TRBJ1-5	.	TRBV20-1	.	TGCAGTGCTAGAGACCCTAATGGCAATCAGCCCCAGCATTTT	CSARDPNGNQPQHF
TRBJ2-3	few	TRBV7-2	TRBD2	TGTGCCAGCAGCTTAGTGGGACTACGTTCAGATACGCAGTATTTT	CASSLVGLRSDTQYF
TRBJ1-6	.	TRBV14	.	TGTGCCAGCAGCCAAGATAATGGGGAGACAGTTAATAATTCACCCCTCCACTTT	CASSQDNGETVNNSPLHF
TRBJ1-2	.	TRBV5-1	.	TGCGCCAGCAGCTTGGGGACGGGGGCGGCCTATGGCTACACCTTC	CASSLGTGAAYGYTF
TRBJ1-1	few	TRBV7-2	.	TGTGCCAGCAATTCACCTCACACTGAAGCTTTCTTT	CASNSPHTEAFF
TRBJ2-7	many	TRBV27	.	TGTGCCAGCAGTTTATCCGGGACATCGAGCTCCTACGAGCAGTACTTC	CASSLSGTSSSYEQYF
TRBJ1-2	few	TRBV2	TRBD1	TGTGCCAACCAGGACAGGGGGCGTAGGGGCTACACCTTC	CANQDRGRRGYTF
TRBJ2-7	.	TRBV7-9	TRBD1	TGTGCCAGCAGCATAGGGACAGGGATCCCCTACGAGCAGTACTTC	CASSIGTGIPYEQYF
TRBJ1-2	few	TRBV28	.	TGTGCCAGCAGAAGGGTCCAGGTGGCAGAAACTAACTATGGCTACACCTTC	CASRRVQVAETNYGYTF
TRBJ2-7	many	TRBV28	.	TGTGCCAGCAGTTTAGGTCCGGTCTACGAGCAGTACTTC	CASSLGPVYEQYF
TRBJ1-2	once	TRBV12-3/TRBV12-4	TRBD1	TGTGCCAGCAGTTTAAAAGGGACAGGGGGTAGCTATGGCTACACCTTC	CASSLKGTGGSYGYTF